The 19 T cell receptor beta chains reported below all come from one sample, sequenced in a study of T cell responses to AZD1222 COVID-19 vaccine. The repertoire was sequenced with immunoSEQ multiplex PCR; TCRdb's copy has only in-frame clones and lacks some. The table shows about 130,000 clones, with about nine tenths occurring only once. The material sequenced was peripheral blood, taken 28 days after the second AZD1222 dose. The source of these receptors is an adult who received the AZD1222 COVID-19 vaccine.

The chain combines TRBV7-2 with TRBJ2-1; TRBD1 aligns across 8 bases. The CDR3 has 15 residues. J lost 8 bases, V lost 5 bases, and 11 bases had no gene match. Germline V gene data show CDR1 as SGHTA and CDR2 as FQGNSA. For the CDR3, the DNA is TGTGCCAGCAGCCCTGAGGACAGGGCCTGGGATGAGCAGTTCTTC. It specifies CASSPEDRAWDEQFF.

This sequence joins TRBV7-2 and TRBJ2-6, with D uncertain. Trimming removed 2 bases at V and 0 bases at J, with 5 bases between. Germline CDR1 and CDR2: SGHTA and FQGNSA. This CDR3 is 15 amino acids long. The CDR3 sequence: CASSLRPSGANVLTF. For the CDR3, the DNA is TGTGCCAGCAGCTTACGACCCTCTGGGGCCAACGTCCTGACTTTC.

This chain connects TRBV7-9 to TRBJ1-1, with D possibly matching TRBD1 (5 bases). The V end lost 5 bases, the J end lost 1 base, and 14 bases lay between the germline ends. Looked up from germline, CDR1 is SEHNR and CDR2 is FQNEAQ (reference sequence). This CDR3 spans 15 amino acids. The CDR3 protein is CASSHPPTENTEAFF. The CDR3 bases are TGTGCCAGCAGCCACCCCCCGACAGAGAACACTGAAGCTTTCTTT.

V and J are TRBV3-1 (or the pseudogene TRBV3-2) and TRBJ1-1; possible D gene TRBD1, 5 bases. V lost 3 bases and J lost 6, with 14 bases in between. There are 14 residues in the CDR3. Looked up from germline, CDR1 is LGHDT and CDR2 is YNNKEL (reference sequence). This CDR3 is CASSQSRERAEAFF. In DNA form, the CDR3 reads TGTGCCAGCAGCCAGAGCAGGGAGAGAGCTGAAGCTTTCTTT.

This chain connects TRBV24-1 to TRBJ2-2; D perhaps matches TRBD1 (6 bases). CDR3 size: 18 residues. Germline CDR1 reads KGHDR; CDR2 reads SFDVKD. Trimming took off 2 bases at V and 2 bases at J, with 17 bases between the two ends. CDR3 sequence: CATSDSGQPLVNTGELFF. The DNA for the CDR3 is TGTGCCACCAGTGATTCTGGACAGCCCTTAGTAAACACCGGGGAGCTGTTTTTT.

The chain has TRBV20-1 and TRBJ2-5; a weak D match, TRBD1 (6 bases). The length of the CDR3 is 14 residues. The germline gives CDR1 DFQATT, CDR2 SNEGSKA (reference sequence). V was pared by 3 bases and J by 3 bases, with 14 bases between. The CDR3 DNA is TGCAGTGCTAGTCTAGGACACAGGGAAGAGACCCAGTACTTC. This sequence encodes CSASLGHREETQYF.

The chain uses TRBV11-3 and TRBJ2-1; D is possibly TRBD1 (6 bases). Trimming stripped 3 bases from V and 6 bases from J, with 15 bases between. The CDR3 extends over 15 amino acids. Germline V gene sequence: CDR1 SGHNT, CDR2 YENEEA. The CDR3 region has the DNA TGTGCCAGCAGCTTGTCACAGGGCCTCGTCAATGAGCAGTTCTTC. Translating it yields CASSLSQGLVNEQFF.

The chain joins TRBV28 to TRBJ1-5; 9 nucleotides align to TRBD1. With V trimmed by 5 bases and J by 6 bases, 8 bases remained unmatched. The CDR3 is 15 residues long. Looked up from germline, CDR1 is MDHEN and CDR2 is SYDVKM. The CDR3 DNA sequence: TGTGCCAGCAGTCAAAGACAGGGGGTGTCTCAGCCCCAGCATTTT. This sequence encodes CASSQRQGVSQPQHF.

V gene TRBV6-4 combines with J gene TRBJ2-3, with TRBD1 matching 12 bases. CDR3 length: 15 residues. Germline V gene sequence: CDR1 MRHNA, CDR2 SNTAGT. V trimming: 0 bases; J trimming: 6 bases; junction bases outside the gene matches: 1. The CDR3 loop is CASSDSGQGADTQYF. CDR3 nucleotides: TGTGCCAGCAGTGACTCGGGACAGGGGGCTGATACGCAGTATTTT.

The chain combines TRBV10-3 with TRBJ1-1; D uncertain. Germline loops: CDR1 ENHRY, CDR2 SYGVKD. The V and J ends lost 10 bases and 3 bases respectively, with 9 bases between them. The CDR3 sequence is 11 residues long. The CDR3 sequence: CATKGDTEAFF. Here the CDR3 DNA reads TGTGCCACCAAGGGAGACACTGAAGCTTTCTTT.

CDR3 amino acids: CASTADGEKLFF. CDR3 nucleotide sequence: TGTGCCAGCACCGCGGACGGCGAAAAACTGTTTTTT. The V gene is TRBV12-3 or TRBV12-4, the J gene TRBJ1-4, with D hard to call. This CDR3 region has 12 residues. Trimming cost V 7 bases and J 8 bases, with 11 bases left between them.

The chain recombines TRBV7-3 with TRBJ1-1; D unresolved. Germline V gene sequence: CDR1 SGHTA, CDR2 FQGTGA. The CDR3 consists of 13 residues. V was trimmed by 2 bases and J by 1 base, leaving 5 bases between them. Here the CDR3 reads CASSLEGNTEAFF. CDR3 in DNA: TGTGCCAGCAGCTTAGAAGGGAACACTGAAGCTTTCTTT.

The chain links TRBV9 to TRBJ2-7; unclear D gene. V was pared by 0 bases and J by 0 bases, with 10 bases between. CDR3 length: 15 amino acids. CDR1 and CDR2 (germline): SGDLS, YYNGEE. The CDR3 here is CASSVEPSSSYEQYF. The CDR3 nucleotides read TGTGCCAGCAGCGTAGAACCCTCCAGCTCCTACGAGCAGTACTTC.

The CDR3 loop is CASSLTISRTDTQYF. In DNA form, the CDR3 reads TGTGCCAGCAGCTTGACCATCTCCCGCACAGATACGCAGTATTTT. The chain employs TRBV5-6 and TRBJ2-3, with D unresolved. Trimming shortened V by 1 base and J by 1 base, and 10 bases separated the two germline ends. The CDR3 length is 15 residues. Germline CDR1 is SGHDT and CDR2 is YYEEEE.

This rearrangement joins TRBV7-2 to TRBJ2-2; D is unclear. Germline assignment: CDR1 SGHTA and CDR2 FQGNSA. The CDR3 length is 13 residues. Trimming removed 1 base at V and 6 bases at J, with 6 bases between. CDR3 sequence reads: CASSLDGPGELFF. The CDR3 DNA reads TGTGCCAGCAGCTTAGACGGCCCCGGGGAGCTGTTTTTT. Based on the CDR3 plus reference TRBV7-2 and TRBJ2-2, the full variable domain is GAGVSQSPSNKVTEKGKDVELRCDPISGHTALYWYRQSLGQGLEFLIYFQGNSAPDKSGLPSDRFSAERTGGSVSTLTIQRTQQEDSAVYLCASSLDGPGELFFGEGSRLTVL.

The rearrangement links TRBV18 to TRBJ2-7; D is ambiguous. The CDR3 extends over 14 amino acids. The V gene's germline CDR1 is KGHSH and CDR2 LQKENI. The V end was cut by 2 bases, the J end by 0 bases, with 8 bases between. In nucleotides, the CDR3 is TGTGCCAGCTCACCATTGGAGAACTCCTACGAGCAGTACTTC. Translation: CASSPLENSYEQYF. Using reference TRBV18 and TRBJ2-7 for the parts outside the CDR3, the full variable domain is NAGVMQNPRHLVRRRGQEARLRCSPMKGHSHVYWYRQLPEEGLKFMVYLQKENIIDESGMPKERFSAEFPKEGPSILRIQQVVRGDSAAYFCASSPLENSYEQYFGPGTRLTVT.

CDR3 amino acids: CASSLGQGAYNEQFF. The CDR3 DNA reads TGTGCCAGCAGCTTAGGACAGGGGGCTTACAATGAGCAGTTCTTC. This chain links TRBV11-3 with TRBJ2-1; 10 positions agree with TRBD1. The CDR3 covers 15 residues. Per germline, CDR1 SGHNT and CDR2 YENEEA. Unmatched junction bases numbered 1, after V lost 1 base and J lost 4 bases. Filled out from reference TRBV11-3 and TRBJ2-1, the complete variable domain reads EAGVVQSPRYKIIEKKQPVAFWCNPISGHNTLYWYLQNLGQGPELLIRYENEEAVDDSQLPKDRFSAERLKGVDSTLKIQPAELGDSAVYLCASSLGQGAYNEQFFGPGTRLTVL.

The gene calls are TRBV5-6 and TRBJ2-5; TRBD1 aligns across 8 bases. This CDR3 region has 14 residues. Germline values: CDR1 SGHDT, CDR2 YYEEEE. J was trimmed by 1 base and V by 4 bases; bases with no gene match: 3. CDR3 loop: CASSRGQAQETQYF. The CDR3 coding sequence is TGTGCCAGCAGCCGGGGACAGGCCCAAGAGACCCAGTACTTC.

This clone is a singleton in its sample. The chain uses TRBV12-3 or TRBV12-4 and TRBJ1-2; no clear D. CDR3 size: 13 residues. V lost 6 bases and J 2 bases, leaving 10 bases between the germline ends. CDR3 bases: TGTGCCAGCAGACCTCAAGAAAACTATGGCTACACCTTC. This gives the protein CASRPQENYGYTF.